Described below is a single TCR beta chain sequence and its context. There are 17 residues in the CDR3. The germline V gene encodes CDR1 KGHSH and CDR2 LQKENI. V was clipped by 6 bases and J by 4 bases; unmatched bases: 13. The authors' processing: The authors estimated nucleated cell counts from reference gene primer amplification. Produced via immunoSEQ multiplex PCR; TCRdb's table is partial and in-frame only. V and J calls plus clone size are reproduced from that table; the DNA served to infer D and trimming. Here the sample spans about 17,000 clones, about nine tenths being singletons. The data derive from a study of blood T cell repertoires in COVID-19. Across the whole study: Acute-phase and convalescent COVID-19 samples originated in the United States, Italy and Spain. In each case, the material was cDNA or gDNA derived from T cells, B-cell-depleted T cells, or PBMCs.

Sequencing was performed on peripheral blood. The chain joins TRBV18 to TRBJ2-3; TRBD2 matches 10 bases. The TCR was taken from a man between 45 and 60 years old with active COVID-19. The CDR3 sequence is CASSRTASGRDADTQYF. CDR3 bases: TGTGCCAGCTCCCGTACGGCTAGCGGGAGAGACGCAGATACGCAGTATTTT.